This TCR beta chain was recovered during a study of regulatory T cells in long-lasting Graves disease. Arm-PCR with iRepertoire HTBI primers amplified the CDR3 regions for these TCR beta libraries. TCRdb re-called the multiplex PCR reads with MiXCR, one entry per CDR3 protein. The table shows some 410,000 distinct CDR3 sequences, with 16% occurring only once. The CDR3 spans 16 residues. V was trimmed by 4 bases and J by 4 bases, leaving 17 bases between them. Germline-derived CDR1 and CDR2 are MNHEY and SMNVEV (reference sequence). The time point denotes: newly diagnosed GD, antithyroid drugs for less than 3 months. Making the TCR library involved RNA that had been extracted from PBMCs. The sample holds many counts of this clonotype. This same sample was also taken into another study, of T cells in Graves' hyperthyroidism and ophthalmopathy.

The TCR originated in a woman in her twenties or thirties with Graves disease. Sequenced here: peripheral blood mononuclear cells (PBMCs), sampled at new diagnosis, from a patient treated with antithyroid drugs. V usage is TRBV27 and J usage is TRBJ1-5; D might be TRBD1 (5 bases). The CDR3 bases are TGTGCCAGCAGTTCGCTTCGTGGGACCGAAAATCAGCCCCAGCATTTT. It codes for CASSSLRGTENQPQHF.